This T cell receptor beta chain was observed in a study of cytomegalovirus exposure and HLA in healthy donors. Trimming removed 2 bases from V and 0 bases from J, with 10 bases in between. The CDR3 sequence is 15 residues long. The germline gives CDR1 SGHTA, CDR2 FQGTGA. The PCR ran on 60 Vbeta and 13 Jbeta primers. The assay was immunoSEQ multiplex PCR, and TCRdb's table has in-frame clones only and misses some. The sample lists about 150,000 clones; around 60% were seen once. This chain links TRBV7-3 with TRBJ1-1; possibly TRBD1 for D (5 bases). This receptor was identified in a woman aged 55-75 years in good health and CMV-seropositive. Sequencing input: PBMCs. The CDR3 DNA reads as TGTGCCAGCAGCTTAGGAACAGGAATGAACACTGAAGCTTTCTTT. Residues: CASSLGTGMNTEAFF.